This T cell receptor beta chain derives from a study of blood T cell repertoires in COVID-19. Across the study: T cells, B-cell-depleted T cells, or PBMCs provided the cDNA or gDNA that served as material.

This CDR3 is built from 15 residues. The V end was cut by 1 base, the J end by 6 bases, with 14 bases between. In germline, CDR1 is SGHTA, CDR2 FQGTGA. As handled by the study authors: By means of reference gene primer amplification, nucleated cell counts were estimated. Assay: immunoSEQ multiplex PCR; the TCRdb copy retains only in-frame clones and omits some. V, J and clone size derive from that table, while D and trimming were established from the DNA sequence. The sample carries just under 350,000 clones, over 70% recorded once. J is TRBJ2-3 and V is TRBV7-3; possibly TRBD1 for D (7 bases). Sequencing was performed on peripheral blood. The receptor comes from a man aged 25-45 years with active or convalescent COVID-19. DNA for the CDR3: TGTGCCAGCAGCTTAAACCAGGGGGAGGCGGATACGCAGTATTTT. Amino acids: CASSLNQGEADTQYF. Using reference TRBV7-3 and TRBJ2-3 for the parts outside the CDR3, the full variable domain is GAGVSQTPSNKVTEKGKYVELRCDPISGHTALYWYRQSLGQGPEFLIYFQGTGAADDSGLPNDRFFAVRPEGSVSTLKIQRTERGDSAVYLCASSLNQGEADTQYFGPGTRLTVL.